Given below is one T cell receptor (beta chain) in context. Its target is not known. These data come from a study of regulatory T cells. General study results and limits: Hydrophobic residues at CDR3 positions 6 and 7 were enriched in conventional CD4+ T cells of CD3G-deficient patients.

The CDR3 is 17 amino acids. The trim removed 5 bases at V and 3 bases at J, leaving 9 bases unmatched. Germline V gene data show CDR1 as SGDLS and CDR2 as YYNGEE. The primer mix had 52 TRBV and 13 TRBJ primers. Assay used: immunoSEQ multiplex PCR; TCRdb lists only in-frame clones, some missing. Of 30,000 to 40,000 clones in the sample, over 90% were seen once. Patients aged 2 to 39 years had fewer naive and more memory CD4+ and CD8+ T cells. This chain connects TRBV9 to TRBJ2-2; 11 bases fit TRBD1. The clonotype originates from a child aged 2-15 years with CD3G deficiency. Sequencing used conventional CD4+ T cells sorted from blood. CDR3 nucleotides: TGTGCCAGCAGACCCCGTTTGGGACAGGGGGACACCGGGGAGCTGTTTTTT. This translates into CASRPRLGQGDTGELFF.